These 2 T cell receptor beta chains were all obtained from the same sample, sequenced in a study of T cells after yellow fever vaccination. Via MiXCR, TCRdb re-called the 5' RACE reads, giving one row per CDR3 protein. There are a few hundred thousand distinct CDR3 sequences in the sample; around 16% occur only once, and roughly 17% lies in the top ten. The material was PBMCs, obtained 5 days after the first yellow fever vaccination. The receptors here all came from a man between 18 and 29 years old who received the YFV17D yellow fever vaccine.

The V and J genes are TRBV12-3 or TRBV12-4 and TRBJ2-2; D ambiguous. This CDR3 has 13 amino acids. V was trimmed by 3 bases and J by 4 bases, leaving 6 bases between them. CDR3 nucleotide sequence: TGTGCCAGCAGTTTCGCTAGCACCGGGGAGCTGTTTTTT. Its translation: CASSFASTGELFF.

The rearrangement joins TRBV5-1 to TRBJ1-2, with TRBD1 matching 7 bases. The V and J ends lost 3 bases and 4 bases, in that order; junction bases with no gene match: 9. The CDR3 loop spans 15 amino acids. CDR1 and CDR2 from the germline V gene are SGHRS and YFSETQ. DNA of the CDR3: TGCGCCAGCAGCTCTACAGGGGCCCTCCTCTATGGCTACACCTTC. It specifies CASSSTGALLYGYTF.